A single sample gave rise to the 28 T cell receptor beta chains below, sequenced in a study of blood T cell repertoires in COVID-19 (TCRdb year 2020). Libraries were made using the immunoSEQ multiplex PCR assay. TCRdb stores this immuneACCESS table with in-frame sequences only. Part of the clones is absent; in the studies checked, under half of the shortfall reflects unresolved V genes, and no reason is known for the rest. Present in this sample are 75,000 to 85,000 clones, 75% to 90% of which were seen just once. The ten largest clones represent 18% of the sample. Material for sequencing was peripheral blood. These receptors originate from a human donor in a cohort sampled during active COVID-19.

This clone was detected a few times. The chain has TRBV28 and TRBJ1-6, with a tentative D call TRBD1 (6 bases). From germline, CDR1 is MDHEN and CDR2 SYDVKM. The CDR3 has 14 residues. With 7 bases removed from V and 7 bases from J, the gap between germline ends came to 14 bases. The CDR3 DNA is TGTGCCAGCAACATACAGGGTAGCAATTCACCCCTCCACTTT. This gives the protein CASNIQGSNSPLHF.

The V gene is TRBV21-1, the J gene TRBJ2-3; no check of the table's D call, TRBD2, against the DNA was made. TRBV21-1 is annotated as a pseudogene. The CDR3 is 13 residues long. DNA for the CDR3: TGTGCCAGCAGCGGGCCTACGGAGGGGACGCAGTATTTT. It specifies CASSGPTEGTQYF.

The chain is built from TRBV19 and TRBJ2-1, with 7 bases that match TRBD2. The CDR3 has 15 residues. Per the germline V gene, CDR1 is LNHDA and CDR2 is SQIVND (reference sequence). J was trimmed by 6 bases and V by 7 bases; bases with no gene match: 12. The CDR3 reads CASKVSWGLLNEQFF. The CDR3 bases are TGTGCCAGTAAGGTGTCTTGGGGACTACTCAATGAGCAGTTCTTC.

J is TRBJ2-2 and V is TRBV5-1; a possible D gene is TRBD1 (6 bases). V lost 5 bases and J 4 bases, leaving 9 bases between the germline ends. The CDR3 is 13 residues long. CDR1 SGHRS and CDR2 YFSETQ come from the germline V gene. In nucleotides, the CDR3 is TGCGCCAGCAGAACACAGGGCACCGGGGAGCTGTTTTTT. Translating it yields CASRTQGTGELFF.

The J gene is TRBJ1-1, the V gene TRBV28; the match to TRBD1 covers 7 bases. The CDR3 contains 15 residues. Losses at the gene ends were 3 bases for V and 1 base for J; bases not matched to a gene: 5. CDR1 and CDR2 (germline): MDHEN, SYDVKM. The CDR3 nucleotides read TGTGCCAGCAGTTTTAAAGGGGGCGGGAACACTGAAGCTTTCTTT. As protein: CASSFKGGGNTEAFF.

This clone showed up just once. This chain joins TRBV6-6 and TRBJ2-5; TRBD1 matches at 8 bases. This CDR3 region has 13 residues. Germline CDR1 reads MNHNY; CDR2 reads SVGAGI (reference sequence). J was trimmed by 5 bases and V by 5 bases; bases with no gene match: 4. The CDR3 reads CASSKNRGETQYF. The DNA of the CDR3 is TGTGCCAGCAGTAAAAACAGGGGGGAGACCCAGTACTTC.

The J gene is TRBJ1-6, the V gene TRBV18, with 9 bases identical to TRBD1. Germline lookup yields CDR1 KGHSH and CDR2 LQKENI. This CDR3 contains 16 residues. V shed 6 bases and J 7 bases; nucleotides not matched to a gene: 10. This CDR3 is CASSSIPGQGNSPLHF. Written as DNA, the CDR3 is TGTGCCAGCTCGTCAATTCCCGGACAGGGGAATTCACCCCTCCACTTT.

This clone was observed once. J is TRBJ2-7 and V is TRBV23-1; 7 bases are a match to TRBD1. TRBV23-1 is assigned to the ORF class and has an uncertain function. Trimming at V came to 7 bases and at J to 2 bases, leaving 8 bases not matched to a gene. This CDR3 contains 14 residues. The DNA for the CDR3 is TGCGCCAGCACCACACAGGGGTCGCCCTACGAGCAGTACTTC. Protein product: CASTTQGSPYEQYF.

This chain uses TRBV30 with TRBJ2-6; possible D gene TRBD1, 5 bases. The CDR3 length is 14 residues. V was trimmed by 2 bases and J by 2 bases, leaving 7 bases between them. CDR1 GTSNPN and CDR2 SVGIG come from the germline V gene (reference sequence). The CDR3: CAWSLQAGANVLTF. CDR3 DNA sequence: TGTGCCTGGAGTTTACAGGCTGGGGCCAACGTCCTGACTTTC. The whole variable domain, remainder taken from reference TRBV30 and TRBJ2-6, is SQTIHQWPATLVQPVGSPLSLECTVEGTSNPNLYWYRQAAGRGLQLLFYSVGIGQISSEVPQNLSASRPQDRQFILSSKKLLLSDSGFYLCAWSLQAGANVLTFGAGSRLTVL.

The sample holds a few counts of this clone. The rearrangement joins TRBV2 to TRBJ2-5; 7 bases map to TRBD2. Germline CDR1 is SNHLY and CDR2 is FYNNEI. There are 15 residues in the CDR3. V shed 6 bases and J 7 bases; nucleotides not matched to a gene: 14. CDR3 amino acids: CASRNRAGRPGTQYF. The CDR3 DNA sequence: TGTGCCAGCAGAAACCGAGCGGGACGGCCAGGGACCCAGTACTTC.

This clone came up a few times. The chain joins TRBV27 to TRBJ2-7; 10 nucleotides agree with TRBD1. CDR3 length equals 16 residues. Germline lookup yields CDR1 MNHEY and CDR2 SMNVEV (reference sequence). V was clipped by 5 bases and J by 4 bases; unmatched bases: 11. CDR3 DNA: TGTGCCAGCAGTGCCAGACAGGGGGCGCCTTTTTACGAGCAGTACTTC. Translating gives CASSARQGAPFYEQYF.

The chain joins TRBV19 to TRBJ1-1; maybe TRBD1 (5 bases). The length of the CDR3 is 14 residues. The V gene lost 4 bases and the J gene lost 1 base, with 10 bases spanning the gap. Germline CDR1 and CDR2: LNHDA and SQIVND (reference sequence). The chain's CDR3 is CASSTIDRNTEAFF. In nucleotides, the CDR3 is TGTGCCAGTAGTACCATAGACAGGAACACTGAAGCTTTCTTT.

This sequence joins TRBV14 and TRBJ2-1; 9 bases map to TRBD1. The length of the CDR3 is 14 residues. Germline CDR1 is SGHDN and CDR2 is FVKESK. V was pared by 4 bases and J by 6 bases, with 4 bases of the junction left unmatched. The CDR3 coding sequence is TGTGCCAGCAGCCGGGGGACAGGGCTCAATGAGCAGTTCTTC. Its protein product is CASSRGTGLNEQFF.

The J gene is TRBJ1-1, the V gene TRBV10-2; no clear D. This CDR3 comprises 13 residues. V lost 7 bases and J lost 4, with 13 bases in between. Germline V gives CDR1 WSHSY, CDR2 SAAADI. CDR3 nucleotides: TGCGCCAGCAAGTCTAGGATTGGCACTGAAGCTTTCTTT. Amino acids: CASKSRIGTEAFF.

This clone was detected once. The J gene is TRBJ2-2, the V gene TRBV5-1; TRBD1 agrees at 10 bases. Germline-derived CDR1 and CDR2 are SGHRS and YFSETQ. J gave up 1 base and V 4 bases, and 4 bases lay outside the gene matches. This CDR3 has 16 residues. The CDR3 coding sequence is TGCGCCAGCAGCCCCGGGGACAGGGGGAACACCGGGGAGCTGTTTTTT. Its translation is CASSPGDRGNTGELFF. Complete variable domain (other parts from reference TRBV5-1 and TRBJ2-2): KAGVTQTPRYLIKTRGQQVTLSCSPISGHRSVSWYQQTPGQGLQFLFEYFSETQRNKGNFPGRFSGRQFSNSRSEMNVSTLELGDSALYLCASSPGDRGNTGELFFGEGSRLTVL.

This chain joins TRBV7-9 and TRBJ1-2; D might be TRBD1 (5 bases). There are 14 residues in the CDR3. CDR1 and CDR2 (germline): SEHNR, FQNEAQ (reference sequence). V was cut by 5 bases and J by 2 bases, with 12 bases left in between. CDR3 in DNA: TGTGCCAGCAGCGGCGACAGCCTAAACTATGGCTACACCTTC. Protein sequence: CASSGDSLNYGYTF.

J is TRBJ2-1 and V is TRBV5-4, with 10 nucleotides matching TRBD2. Per germline, CDR1 SGHNT and CDR2 YYREEE (reference sequence). Trimming at V came to 6 bases and at J to 8 bases, leaving 14 bases not matched to a gene. This CDR3 is built from 16 residues. In nucleotides, the CDR3 is TGTGCCAGCACCCCGAACCCTAGCGGGAGTAACGATGAGCAGTTCTTC. Its translation: CASTPNPSGSNDEQFF.

This clone is a singleton in its sample. The chain uses TRBV19 and TRBJ1-6; a possible D gene is TRBD1 (6 bases). CDR1 and CDR2 (germline): LNHDA, SQIVND (reference sequence). The CDR3 length is 14 residues. V lost 6 bases, J lost 7 bases, and 13 bases lay in between. The CDR3 protein is CASRDQGLNSPLHF. CDR3 nucleotide sequence: TGTGCCAGTAGGGACCAGGGGTTGAATTCACCCCTCCACTTT.

For the CDR3, the DNA is TGTGCCAGCAGTGGGAGTAGCGGACTCTTGCGGGAGACCCAGTACTTC. Amino acid sequence: CASSGSSGLLRETQYF. This rearrangement joins TRBV27 to TRBJ2-5, with D possibly TRBD2 on 6 matching bases. V was shortened by 5 bases and J by 5 bases, with 21 bases between the two germline ends. The CDR3 contains 16 residues. From germline, CDR1 is MNHEY and CDR2 SMNVEV (reference sequence).

The genes are TRBV19 and TRBJ2-1, with 11 bases matching TRBD2. Unmatched junction bases numbered 6, after V lost 1 base and J lost 4 bases. The CDR3 consists of 17 residues. CDR1 and CDR2 (germline): LNHDA, SQIVND (reference sequence). The CDR3 reads CASSIGTSGLGYNEQFF. For the CDR3, the DNA is TGTGCCAGTAGTATAGGGACTAGCGGGCTTGGGTACAATGAGCAGTTCTTC.

The gene calls are TRBV5-1 and TRBJ1-1; D perhaps matches TRBD1 (5 bases). The V end lost 4 bases, the J end lost 0 bases, and 25 bases lay between the germline ends. CDR1 is SGHRS and CDR2 is YFSETQ in the germline V gene. This CDR3 is built from 19 residues. The CDR3 is CASSRTILPPRTMNTEAFF. The CDR3 DNA reads TGCGCCAGCAGCCGGACAATCCTTCCACCGCGAACCATGAACACTGAAGCTTTCTTT.

This clone was counted a single time. This chain joins TRBV10-1 and TRBJ2-3; D is perhaps TRBD1 (6 bases). The CDR3 loop spans 16 amino acids. Between the trimmed V and J ends, which lost 4 bases and 3 bases, there was a span of 17 bases. In germline, CDR1 is WNHNN, CDR2 SYGVQD (reference sequence). The CDR3 spells CASSGTAVLGTDTQYF. In DNA, the CDR3 is TGCGCCAGCAGTGGGACAGCGGTTCTGGGGACAGATACGCAGTATTTT.

The gene calls are TRBV3-1 (or the pseudogene TRBV3-2) and TRBJ2-5; TRBD2 might be the D (5 bases). The CDR3 totals 14 residues. V was trimmed by 4 bases and J by 5 bases, leaving 14 bases between them. The V gene's germline CDR1 is LGHDT and CDR2 YNNKEL (reference sequence). The CDR3 region is CASSPNLGEETQYF. The CDR3 DNA is TGTGCCAGCAGCCCGAACCTGGGAGAGGAGACCCAGTACTTC.

This clone was counted only a few times. The J gene is TRBJ2-7, the V gene TRBV15; D is perhaps TRBD2 (5 bases). V gave up 4 bases and J gave up 1 base, with 14 bases separating them. Germline CDR1 is LNHNV and CDR2 is YYDKDF (reference sequence). The CDR3 contains 15 residues. This CDR3 reads CATSIDYGVSYEQYF. CDR3 nucleotides: TGTGCCACCAGCATAGACTACGGGGTGTCCTACGAGCAGTACTTC.

This clone was observed a single time. V gene TRBV20-1 combines with J gene TRBJ1-6; tentatively, D is TRBD1 (6 bases). Trimming left V 3 bases short and J 18 bases short, with 15 bases between. The CDR3 has 11 amino acids. Germline-derived CDR1 and CDR2 are DFQATT and SNEGSKA (reference sequence). The CDR3 reads CSARDSRKAHF. CDR3 nucleotides: TGCAGTGCTAGGGACAGTCGAAAGGCCCACTTT.

The chain is built from TRBV11-2 and TRBJ2-1, with 7 bases that match TRBD1. The junction had 9 bases not matched to a gene; V was cut back by 1 base and J by 9 bases. CDR1 is SGHAT, CDR2 FQNNGV, per germline. This CDR3 is 15 amino acids long. CDR3 DNA sequence: TGTGCCAGCAGCTTAGTGAGGGGGCGTAGGGGTGAGCAGTTCTTC. This codes for CASSLVRGRRGEQFF.

The chain recombines TRBV28 with TRBJ2-1, with D possibly being TRBD1 (6 bases). This CDR3 comprises 14 residues. V shed 7 bases and J shed 6 bases, with 16 bases lying between them. Germline V gene lookup returns CDR1 MDHEN and CDR2 SYDVKM. The chain's CDR3 is CASTNPLGGNEQFF. DNA of the CDR3: TGTGCCAGCACCAACCCGTTAGGGGGCAATGAGCAGTTCTTC. Full variable domain (missing parts from reference TRBV28 and TRBJ2-1): DVKVTQSSRYLVKRTGEKVFLECVQDMDHENMFWYRQDPGLGLRLIYFSYDVKMKEKGDIPEGYSVSREKKERFSLILESASTNQTSMYLCASTNPLGGNEQFFGPGTRLTVL.

V and J are TRBV9 and TRBJ2-5, with 15 bases lining up with TRBD2. Trimming took 2 bases from V and 5 from J; bases not matched to a gene: 4. Germline lookup yields CDR1 SGDLS and CDR2 YYNGEE. The CDR3 is 16 amino acids. CDR3 sequence reads: CASSVAGLAGGETQYF. In DNA form, the CDR3 reads TGTGCCAGCAGCGTCGCCGGACTAGCGGGAGGGGAGACCCAGTACTTC.